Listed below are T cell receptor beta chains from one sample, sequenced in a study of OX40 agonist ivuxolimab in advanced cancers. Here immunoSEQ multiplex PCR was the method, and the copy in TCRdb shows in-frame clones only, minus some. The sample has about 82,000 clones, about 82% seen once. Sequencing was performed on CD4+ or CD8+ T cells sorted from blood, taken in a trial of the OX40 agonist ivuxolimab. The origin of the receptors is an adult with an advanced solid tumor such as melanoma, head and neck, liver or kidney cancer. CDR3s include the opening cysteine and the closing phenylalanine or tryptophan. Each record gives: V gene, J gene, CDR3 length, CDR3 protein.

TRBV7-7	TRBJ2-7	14	CASSRAEGLYEQYF
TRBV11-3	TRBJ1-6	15	CASSSRTGSDSPLHF
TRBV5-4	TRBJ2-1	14	CASTLPGGHNEQFF
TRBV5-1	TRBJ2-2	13	CASSRGGTGELFF
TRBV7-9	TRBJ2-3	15	CASSFEGRGTDTQYF
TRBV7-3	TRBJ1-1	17	CASSLPGSAGGRREAFF
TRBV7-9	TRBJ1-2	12	CASSSFGGGYTF
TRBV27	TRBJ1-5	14	CASWGGLINQPQHF
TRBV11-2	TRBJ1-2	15	CASSLGTGQIDGYTF
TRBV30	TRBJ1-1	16	CAWSPLGTGRRTEAFF
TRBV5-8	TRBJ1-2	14	CASSPPGPTHGYTF
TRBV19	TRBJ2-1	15	CASSTPGQGWDEQFF
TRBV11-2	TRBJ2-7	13	CASSSGSIYEQYF
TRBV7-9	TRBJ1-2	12	CASSSSEAGYTF
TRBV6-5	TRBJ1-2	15	CASRTDRAGNYGYTF
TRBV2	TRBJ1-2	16	CASSRTGKVSTYGYTF
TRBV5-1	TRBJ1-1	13	CASSLQGSTEAFF
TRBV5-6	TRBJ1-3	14	CASKTHIYGNTIYF
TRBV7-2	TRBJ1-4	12	CASRGSNEKLFF
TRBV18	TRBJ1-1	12	CASSHYDTEAFF
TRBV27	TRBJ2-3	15	CASRRGQGAPDTQYF
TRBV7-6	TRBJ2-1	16	CASIPTWDRGSNEQFF
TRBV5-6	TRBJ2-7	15	CASSLMGVLRYEQYF
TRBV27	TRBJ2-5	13	CASSLQGFQTQYF
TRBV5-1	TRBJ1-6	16	CASSLRSGADNSPLHF
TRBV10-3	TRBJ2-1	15	CATGAGQGFYNEQFF
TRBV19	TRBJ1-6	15	CASAPGGRSNSPLHF
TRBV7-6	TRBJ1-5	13	CASSLASGQPQHF
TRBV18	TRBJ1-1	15	CASSLRQGVNTEAFF
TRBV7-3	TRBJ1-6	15	CASSLDRAENSPLHF
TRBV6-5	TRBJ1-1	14	CASSPVSQNTEAFF
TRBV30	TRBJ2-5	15	CAWSGAGLVQETQYF
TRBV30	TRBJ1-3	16	CAWSVGLGVAGNTIYF
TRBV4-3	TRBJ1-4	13	CASSHVEGEKLFF
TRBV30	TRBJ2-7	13	CAWSGGGKYEQYF
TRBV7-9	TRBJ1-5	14	CASSGPPAHQPQHF
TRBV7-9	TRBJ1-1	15	CASSQGWGGHTEAFF
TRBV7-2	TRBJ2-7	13	CASSPLSRREQYF
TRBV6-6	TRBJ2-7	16	CASSYGTGGSTYEQYF
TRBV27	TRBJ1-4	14	CASSLRGTNEKLFF
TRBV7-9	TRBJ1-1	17	CASSLKGTGVGNTEAFF